This T cell receptor beta chain was sequenced for a study of lymphopenia after photon versus proton radiotherapy. The assay was immunoSEQ multiplex PCR, and TCRdb's table has in-frame clones only and misses some. The sample lists over 40,000 clones; roughly nine tenths were seen once. With 0 bases removed from V and 7 bases from J, the gap between germline ends came to 9 bases. CDR1 is MNHEY, CDR2 SVGAGI, per germline. The CDR3 extends over 13 amino acids. A word on this clone: Its antigen is unknown.

General study findings and limits: Survival link was tested only in deceased patients; proton benefit remains a possibility. Larger post-nadir TCR diversity loss correlated inversely with survival in deceased patients.

The sequencing used peripheral blood, collected from a patient treated with photon-based radiotherapy. The TCR originated in a woman in her 40s with cholangiocarcinoma. The V gene is TRBV6-5, the J gene TRBJ1-2, with a possible D match to TRBD1 (5 bases). The CDR3 loop reads CASSYSQGIGYTF. The CDR3 bases are TGTGCCAGCAGTTACTCTCAGGGTATTGGCTACACCTTC.